Listed below are T cell receptor beta chains from one sample, sequenced in a study of T-cell memory formation after mild COVID-19. TCRdb redid the calling of the 5' RACE reads with MiXCR, one entry per CDR3 protein. There are about 290,000 distinct CDR3 sequences in the sample; around 17% occur only once, and roughly 24% lies in the top ten. The source material was PBMCs or a T cell subset sorted from them (not recorded which). These receptors originate from a man in his late teens or twenties who had mild COVID-19 (a few samples of this study predate the infection). Cell type and time point are not known. CDR3s include the opening cysteine and the closing phenylalanine or tryptophan. The order of the fields is J gene, clone size, V gene, D gene, CDR3 DNA, CDR3 protein. The D gene is left open where the match is weak. Where a row states a size, it is once, few, many or the class of an expanded clone; other rows omit it.

J: TRBJ1-2
size: few
V: TRBV11-2
D: NA
DNA: TGTGCCAGCAGCGACCCGGCCAGGGGTAACTATGGCTACACCTTC
CDR3: CASSDPARGNYGYTF

J: TRBJ1-2
size: NA
V: TRBV29-1
D: NA
DNA: TGCAGCGTTGAGGGGCCCAATAACTATGGCTACACCTTC
CDR3: CSVEGPNNYGYTF

J: TRBJ1-5
size: NA
V: TRBV12-3/TRBV12-4
D: NA
DNA: TGTGCCAGAAGCACCACAGGGTCCAATCAGCCCCAGCATTTT
CDR3: CARSTTGSNQPQHF

J: TRBJ1-1
size: few
V: TRBV20-1
D: NA
DNA: TGCAGTGCTAGTCAGGGAGGGAACACTGAAGCTTTCTTT
CDR3: CSASQGGNTEAFF

J: TRBJ1-1
size: NA
V: TRBV4-2
D: NA
DNA: TGTGCCAGCAGCCACCCCAAGGGAGTATCTGAAGCTTTCTTT
CDR3: CASSHPKGVSEAFF

J: TRBJ2-5
size: few
V: TRBV12-3/TRBV12-4
D: NA
DNA: TGTGCCAGCAGTCAGGAGGGGTTGAGGGCCGAGACCCAGTACTTC
CDR3: CASSQEGLRAETQYF

J: TRBJ2-5
size: NA
V: TRBV10-3
D: NA
DNA: TGTGCCATGTCAGCTCAGTGGTCCGACCAAGAGACCCAGTACTTC
CDR3: CAMSAQWSDQETQYF

J: TRBJ1-4
size: NA
V: TRBV19
D: NA
DNA: TGTGCCAGTAGTACCCACCATGACAGACGGAATGAAAAACTGTTTTTT
CDR3: CASSTHHDRRNEKLFF

J: TRBJ1-1
size: few
V: TRBV5-5
D: NA
DNA: TGTGCCAGCAGCCTGGACATCATGAACACTGAAGCTTTCTTT
CDR3: CASSLDIMNTEAFF

J: TRBJ2-7
size: few
V: TRBV5-1
D: NA
DNA: TGCGCCAGCAGCCTGCGCCGGGGGAGCGAGCAGTACTTC
CDR3: CASSLRRGSEQYF

J: TRBJ1-2
size: NA
V: TRBV11-2
D: NA
DNA: TGTGCCAGCAGCTCCCGCTTGGGGCTCGGCTACACCTTC
CDR3: CASSSRLGLGYTF

J: TRBJ1-2
size: many
V: TRBV7-2
D: NA
DNA: TGTGCCAGCAGCTTAGTTTTGAGGGACTATGGCTACACCTTC
CDR3: CASSLVLRDYGYTF

J: TRBJ1-6
size: many
V: TRBV5-1
D: NA
DNA: TGCGCCAGCAGCTTGGCCGTCGGCAGCGGGATTTCACCCCTCCACTTT
CDR3: CASSLAVGSGISPLHF

J: TRBJ1-1
size: few
V: TRBV5-1
D: TRBD1
DNA: TGCGCCAGTACCGGGACAGAGAACACTGAAGCTTTCTTT
CDR3: CASTGTENTEAFF

J: TRBJ2-1
size: NA
V: TRBV29-1
D: TRBD2
DNA: TGCAGCGTTGAAGATGGACTAGGGACTGAGCAGTTCTTC
CDR3: CSVEDGLGTEQFF

J: TRBJ2-1
size: few
V: TRBV11-2
D: TRBD1
DNA: TGTGCCAGCAGCTTCCGGAAGGGGACAGGACTATACCACGGCGGGTACGTTGAGCAGTTCTTC
CDR3: CASSFRKGTGLYHGGYVEQFF

J: TRBJ2-3
size: NA
V: TRBV7-2
D: NA
DNA: TGTGCCAGCAGCTTAGCCCCAGGGAGCACAGATACGCAGTATTTT
CDR3: CASSLAPGSTDTQYF

J: TRBJ2-3
size: NA
V: TRBV4-3
D: NA
DNA: TGCGCCAGCAGCCAAGACTTGGGGACAGATACGCAGTATTTT
CDR3: CASSQDLGTDTQYF

J: TRBJ2-1
size: NA
V: TRBV4-3
D: TRBD2
DNA: TGCGCCAGCAGTACTCTAGCGGGGGCATACTCATCCTACAATGAGCAGTTCTTC
CDR3: CASSTLAGAYSSYNEQFF

J: TRBJ1-2
size: once
V: TRBV20-1
D: NA
DNA: TGCAGTGCTAGGTCCAGGAGTCTGGATGGCTACACCTTC
CDR3: CSARSRSLDGYTF

J: TRBJ1-1
size: few
V: TRBV7-9
D: NA
DNA: TGTGCCAGCAGCTCACCTCCGAACACTGAAGCTTTCTTT
CDR3: CASSSPPNTEAFF

J: TRBJ2-1
size: few
V: TRBV7-9
D: TRBD1
DNA: TGTGCCAGCAGCTTCCGGGACAGGGGGATAAATGAGCAGTTCTTC
CDR3: CASSFRDRGINEQFF

J: TRBJ1-2
size: few
V: TRBV6-1
D: NA
DNA: TGTGCCAGCAGAGCCCCGGCGGGATACTATGGCTACACCTTC
CDR3: CASRAPAGYYGYTF

J: TRBJ1-2
size: NA
V: TRBV10-3
D: TRBD1
DNA: TGTGCCATCAGCTCTACCGGGACAGTTAACTATGGCTACACCTTC
CDR3: CAISSTGTVNYGYTF

J: TRBJ1-5
size: NA
V: TRBV5-6
D: NA
DNA: TGTGCCAGCAGCCGGACACGATATAGCAATCAGCCCCAGCATTTT
CDR3: CASSRTRYSNQPQHF

J: TRBJ2-1
size: few
V: TRBV7-2
D: TRBD1
DNA: TGTGCCAGCAGCTTCAACAGGGGGCTCCCTATTGAGCAGTTCTTC
CDR3: CASSFNRGLPIEQFF

J: TRBJ2-2
size: few
V: TRBV7-6
D: NA
DNA: TGTGCCAGCAGCTTAGCCGTGGCCGGGGAGCTGTTTTTT
CDR3: CASSLAVAGELFF

J: TRBJ2-1
size: many
V: TRBV9
D: NA
DNA: TGTGCCAGCAGCGTAGCCCCAGGGGTGGATGAGCAGTTCTTC
CDR3: CASSVAPGVDEQFF

J: TRBJ2-5
size: NA
V: TRBV10-2
D: NA
DNA: TGCGCCAGCAGTGAGGGACCGTATAGCGGACGGTACCAAGAGACCCAGTACTTC
CDR3: CASSEGPYSGRYQETQYF

J: TRBJ2-1
size: few
V: TRBV21-1
D: NA
DNA: TGTGCCAGCAGAGCGGGATTCTCCTACAATGAGCAGTTCTTC
CDR3: CASRAGFSYNEQFF

J: TRBJ2-5
size: NA
V: TRBV4-1
D: TRBD1
DNA: TGCGCCAGCAGCCCCCGGGACAGGGGTTTTAATTTGGAGACCCAGTACTTC
CDR3: CASSPRDRGFNLETQYF

J: TRBJ2-1
size: few
V: TRBV20-1
D: TRBD2
DNA: TGCAGTGCTAGAGTGCAAGCGGGGGAGTACAATGAGCAGTTCTTC
CDR3: CSARVQAGEYNEQFF

J: TRBJ2-3
size: many
V: TRBV29-1
D: TRBD1
DNA: TGCAGCGCCCCCCGGGGACAGGGCACAGATACGCAGTATTTT
CDR3: CSAPRGQGTDTQYF

J: TRBJ2-7
size: few
V: TRBV4-1
D: NA
DNA: TGCGCCAGCAGCCAAGTGAACAGGGCCGCCTACGAGCAGTACTTC
CDR3: CASSQVNRAAYEQYF

J: TRBJ1-2
size: NA
V: TRBV15
D: NA
DNA: TGTGCCACCAGCAGAGTTCGCGACAGGCGCACCTTC
CDR3: CATSRVRDRRTF

J: TRBJ2-7
size: NA
V: TRBV6-2/TRBV6-3
D: TRBD2
DNA: TGTGCCATCAAATCCACTAGCGGGGCCTCGGAGCAGTACTTC
CDR3: CAIKSTSGASEQYF

J: TRBJ2-6
size: NA
V: TRBV24-1
D: NA
DNA: TGTGCCACCAGTGTAGGGCAGCCTGGGGCCAACGTCCTGACTTTC
CDR3: CATSVGQPGANVLTF

J: TRBJ1-1
size: few
V: TRBV7-6
D: NA
DNA: TGTGCCAGCAGCTCATCATTATGGGTCCGGAAGTCCGGCACTGAAGCTTTCTTT
CDR3: CASSSSLWVRKSGTEAFF

J: TRBJ2-1
size: few
V: TRBV4-3
D: TRBD2
DNA: TGCGCCAGCAGCCGAGGACTAGCGGTGTACAATGAGCAGTTCTTC
CDR3: CASSRGLAVYNEQFF

J: TRBJ2-1
size: many
V: TRBV4-3
D: NA
DNA: TGCGCCAGCAGCCAAGGTATCCCCAACAATGAGCAGTTCTTC
CDR3: CASSQGIPNNEQFF

J: TRBJ2-5
size: few
V: TRBV7-8
D: NA
DNA: TGTGCCAGCAGCGTGTATGGGGGGGGGCCGAGTGAGACCCAGTACTTC
CDR3: CASSVYGGGPSETQYF

J: TRBJ1-1
size: NA
V: TRBV29-1
D: TRBD1
DNA: TGCAGCGTCCCCCGGACGGACCGGGACAGGAACACTGAAGCTTTCTTT
CDR3: CSVPRTDRDRNTEAFF

J: TRBJ2-5
size: NA
V: TRBV6-6
D: TRBD1
DNA: TGTGCCAGCAGTTACTCGGACAGGGAGACCCAGTACTTC
CDR3: CASSYSDRETQYF